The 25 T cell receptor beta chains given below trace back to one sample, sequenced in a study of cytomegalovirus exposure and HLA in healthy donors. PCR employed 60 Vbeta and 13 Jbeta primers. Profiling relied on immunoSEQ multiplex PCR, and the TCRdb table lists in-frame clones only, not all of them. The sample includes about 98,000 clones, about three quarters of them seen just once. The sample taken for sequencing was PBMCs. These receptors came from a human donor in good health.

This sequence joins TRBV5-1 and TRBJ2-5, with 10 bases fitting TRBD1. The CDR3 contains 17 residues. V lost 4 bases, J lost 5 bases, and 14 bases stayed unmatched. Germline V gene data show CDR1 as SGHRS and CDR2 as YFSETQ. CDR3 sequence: CASSPDRGRLGGETQYF. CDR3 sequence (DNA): TGCGCCAGCAGCCCCGACAGGGGGCGTCTAGGGGGGGAGACCCAGTACTTC.

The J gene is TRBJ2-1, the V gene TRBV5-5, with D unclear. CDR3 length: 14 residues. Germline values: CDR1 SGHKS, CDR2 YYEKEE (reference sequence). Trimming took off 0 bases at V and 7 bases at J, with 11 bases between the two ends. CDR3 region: CASSLVGGENEQFF. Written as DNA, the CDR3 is TGTGCCAGCAGCTTGGTAGGCGGAGAAAATGAGCAGTTCTTC.

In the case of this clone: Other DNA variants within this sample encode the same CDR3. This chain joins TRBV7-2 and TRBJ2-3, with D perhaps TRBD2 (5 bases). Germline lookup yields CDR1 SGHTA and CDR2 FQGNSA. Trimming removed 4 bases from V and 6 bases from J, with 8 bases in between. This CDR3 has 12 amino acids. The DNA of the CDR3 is TGTGCCAGCAGCTCCCCGGGGGATACGCAGTATTTT. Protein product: CASSSPGDTQYF. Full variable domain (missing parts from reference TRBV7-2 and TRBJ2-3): GAGVSQSPSNKVTEKGKDVELRCDPISGHTALYWYRQSLGQGLEFLIYFQGNSAPDKSGLPSDRFSAERTGGSVSTLTIQRTQQEDSAVYLCASSSPGDTQYFGPGTRLTVL.

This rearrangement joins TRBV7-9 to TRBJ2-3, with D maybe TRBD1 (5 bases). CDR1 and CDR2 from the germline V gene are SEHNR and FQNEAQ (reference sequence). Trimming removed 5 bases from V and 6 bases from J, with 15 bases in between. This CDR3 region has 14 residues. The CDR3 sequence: CASSLQTDSDTQYF. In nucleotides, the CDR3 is TGTGCCAGCAGCCTCCAGACAGACTCTGATACGCAGTATTTT.

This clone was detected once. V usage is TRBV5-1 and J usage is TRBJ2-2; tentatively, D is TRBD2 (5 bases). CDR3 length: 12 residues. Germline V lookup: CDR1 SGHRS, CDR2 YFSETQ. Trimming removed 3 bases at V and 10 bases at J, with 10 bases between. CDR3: CASSYRGLELFF. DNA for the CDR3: TGCGCCAGCAGCTACAGAGGGCTGGAGCTGTTTTTT.

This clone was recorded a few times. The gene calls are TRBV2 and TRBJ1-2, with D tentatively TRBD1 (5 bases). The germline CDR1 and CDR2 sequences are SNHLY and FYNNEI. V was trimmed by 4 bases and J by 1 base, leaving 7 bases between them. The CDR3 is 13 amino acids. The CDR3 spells CASSVQGNYGYTF. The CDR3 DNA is TGTGCCAGCAGTGTCCAGGGTAACTATGGCTACACCTTC.

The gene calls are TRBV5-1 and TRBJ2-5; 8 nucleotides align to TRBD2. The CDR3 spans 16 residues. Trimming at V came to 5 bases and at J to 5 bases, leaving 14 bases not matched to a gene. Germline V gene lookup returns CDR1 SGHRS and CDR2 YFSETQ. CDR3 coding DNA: TGCGCCAGCAGGGGTGTGGCGGGGGGAAACGCGGAGACCCAGTACTTC. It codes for CASRGVAGGNAETQYF.

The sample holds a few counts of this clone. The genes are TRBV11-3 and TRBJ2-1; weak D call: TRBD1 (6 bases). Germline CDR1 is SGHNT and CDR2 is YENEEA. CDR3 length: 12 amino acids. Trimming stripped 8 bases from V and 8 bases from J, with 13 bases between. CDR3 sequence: CASGLGGHEQFF. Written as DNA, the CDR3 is TGTGCCAGCGGGCTAGGGGGACATGAGCAGTTCTTC.

CDR3: CASSPSDLTFSGNTIYF. CDR3 coding DNA: TGTGCCAGCTCACCAAGCGACCTTACATTCTCTGGAAACACCATATATTTT. The V gene is TRBV18, the J gene TRBJ1-3; D is unclear. The CDR3 is 17 amino acids. The V gene lost 2 bases and the J gene lost 0 bases, with 14 bases spanning the gap. From germline, CDR1 is KGHSH and CDR2 LQKENI.

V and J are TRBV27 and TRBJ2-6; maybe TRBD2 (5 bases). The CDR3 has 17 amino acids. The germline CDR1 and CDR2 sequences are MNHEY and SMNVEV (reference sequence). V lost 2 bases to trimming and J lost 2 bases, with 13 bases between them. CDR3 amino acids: CASSLTRRNTGANVLTF. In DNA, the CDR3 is TGTGCCAGCAGTTTAACTAGGAGGAATACTGGGGCCAACGTCCTGACTTTC.

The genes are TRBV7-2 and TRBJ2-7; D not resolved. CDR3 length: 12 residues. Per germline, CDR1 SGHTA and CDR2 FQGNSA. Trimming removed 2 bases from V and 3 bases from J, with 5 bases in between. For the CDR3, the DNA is TGTGCCAGCAGCTTAACAAGCTACGAGCAGTACTTC. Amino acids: CASSLTSYEQYF. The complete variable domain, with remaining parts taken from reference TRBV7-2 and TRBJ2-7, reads GAGVSQSPSNKVTEKGKDVELRCDPISGHTALYWYRQSLGQGLEFLIYFQGNSAPDKSGLPSDRFSAERTGGSVSTLTIQRTQQEDSAVYLCASSLTSYEQYFGPGTRLTVT.

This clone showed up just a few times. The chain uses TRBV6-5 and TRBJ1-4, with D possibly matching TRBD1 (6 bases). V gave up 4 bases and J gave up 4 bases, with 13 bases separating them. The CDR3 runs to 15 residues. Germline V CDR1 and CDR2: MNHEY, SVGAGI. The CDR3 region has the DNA TGTGCCAGCAGTTCCGCCGGACAGATTAATGAAAAACTGTTTTTT. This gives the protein CASSSAGQINEKLFF.

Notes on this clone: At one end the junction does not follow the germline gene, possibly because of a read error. In DNA form, the CDR3 reads TGCGCCGGCAGATTTTCCGCTGAGGGTTTCTTGTACGAGCAGTACTTC. This translates into CAGRFSAEGFLYEQYF. V gene TRBV5-1 combines with J gene TRBJ2-7; possibly TRBD2 for D (5 bases). The CDR3 totals 16 residues. The V gene's germline CDR1 is SGHRS and CDR2 YFSETQ.

CDR3 coding DNA: TGTGCCAGCAGTCCCGTCGGGACTAGCATTACCGGGGAGCTGTTTTTT. This encodes CASSPVGTSITGELFF. This chain connects TRBV27 to TRBJ2-2, with TRBD2 identical over 9 bases. J lost 5 bases, V lost 5 bases, and 9 bases had no gene match. Germline loops: CDR1 MNHEY, CDR2 SMNVEV (reference sequence). The CDR3 runs to 16 residues.

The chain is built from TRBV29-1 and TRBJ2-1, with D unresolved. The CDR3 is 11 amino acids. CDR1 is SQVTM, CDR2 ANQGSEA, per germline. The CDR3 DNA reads TGCAGATTTGGGCCGTACAATGAGCAGTTCTTC. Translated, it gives CRFGPYNEQFF.

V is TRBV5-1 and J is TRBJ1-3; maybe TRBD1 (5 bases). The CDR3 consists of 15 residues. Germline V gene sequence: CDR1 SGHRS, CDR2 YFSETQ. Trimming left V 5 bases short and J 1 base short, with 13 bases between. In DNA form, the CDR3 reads TGCGCCAGCAGACCAGGAGGGGTTTCTGGAAACACCATATATTTT. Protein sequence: CASRPGGVSGNTIYF.

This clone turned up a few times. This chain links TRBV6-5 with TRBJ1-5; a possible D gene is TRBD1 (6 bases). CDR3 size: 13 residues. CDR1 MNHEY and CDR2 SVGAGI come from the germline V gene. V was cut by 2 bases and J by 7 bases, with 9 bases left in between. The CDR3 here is CASSYGQGQPQHF. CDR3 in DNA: TGTGCCAGCAGTTACGGGCAGGGGCAGCCCCAGCATTTT.

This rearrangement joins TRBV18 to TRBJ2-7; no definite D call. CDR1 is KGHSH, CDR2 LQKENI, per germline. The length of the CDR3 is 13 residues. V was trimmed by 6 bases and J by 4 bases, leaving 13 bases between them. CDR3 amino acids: CASSLQPGYEQYF. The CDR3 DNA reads TGTGCCAGCTCCCTACAACCGGGTTACGAGCAGTACTTC.

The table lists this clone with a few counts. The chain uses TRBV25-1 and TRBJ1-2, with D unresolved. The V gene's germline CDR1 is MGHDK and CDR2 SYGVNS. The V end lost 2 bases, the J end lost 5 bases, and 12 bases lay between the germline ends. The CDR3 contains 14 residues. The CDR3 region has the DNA TGTGCCAGCAGTGAACCCGCAGTTGCTTATGGCTACACCTTC. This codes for CASSEPAVAYGYTF.

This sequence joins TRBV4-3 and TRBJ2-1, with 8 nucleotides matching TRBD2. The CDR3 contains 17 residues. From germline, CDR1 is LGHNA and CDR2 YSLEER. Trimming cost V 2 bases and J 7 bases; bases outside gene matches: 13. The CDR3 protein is CASSQRAGVAGRNEQFF. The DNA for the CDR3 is TGCGCCAGCAGCCAAAGGGCCGGAGTAGCGGGAAGGAATGAGCAGTTCTTC.

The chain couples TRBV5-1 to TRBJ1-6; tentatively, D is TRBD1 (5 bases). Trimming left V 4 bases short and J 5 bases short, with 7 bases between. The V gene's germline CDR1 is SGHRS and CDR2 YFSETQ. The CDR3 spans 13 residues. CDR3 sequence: CASSPRDNSPLHF. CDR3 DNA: TGCGCCAGCAGCCCCAGGGATAATTCACCCCTCCACTTT.

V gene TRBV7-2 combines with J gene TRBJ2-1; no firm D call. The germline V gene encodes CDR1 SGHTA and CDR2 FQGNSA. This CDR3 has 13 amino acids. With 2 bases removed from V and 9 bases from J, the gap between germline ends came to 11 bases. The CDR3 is CASSLYSTGEQFF. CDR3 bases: TGTGCCAGCAGCTTATACAGCACCGGTGAGCAGTTCTTC.

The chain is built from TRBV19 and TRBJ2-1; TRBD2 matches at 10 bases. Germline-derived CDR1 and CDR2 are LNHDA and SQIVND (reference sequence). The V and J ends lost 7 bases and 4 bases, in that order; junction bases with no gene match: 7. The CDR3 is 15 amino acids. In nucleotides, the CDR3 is TGTGCCAGTACCCGAGGGACTAGCGCGTACAATGAGCAGTTCTTC. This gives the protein CASTRGTSAYNEQFF.

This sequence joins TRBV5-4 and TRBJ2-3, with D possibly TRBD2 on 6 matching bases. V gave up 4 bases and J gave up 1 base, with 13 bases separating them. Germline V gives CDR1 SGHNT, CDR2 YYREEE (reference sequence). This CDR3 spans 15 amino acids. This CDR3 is CASSRDGGRTDTQYF. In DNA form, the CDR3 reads TGTGCCAGCAGCCGAGACGGAGGGCGCACAGATACGCAGTATTTT.

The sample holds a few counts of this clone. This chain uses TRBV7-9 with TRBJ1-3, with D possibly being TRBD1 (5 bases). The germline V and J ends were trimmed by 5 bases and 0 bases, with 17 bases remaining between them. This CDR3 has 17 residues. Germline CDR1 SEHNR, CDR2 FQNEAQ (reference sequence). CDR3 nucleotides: TGTGCCAGCAGCCCACAGGACCTTCTGTCCTCTGGAAACACCATATATTTT. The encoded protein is CASSPQDLLSSGNTIYF.